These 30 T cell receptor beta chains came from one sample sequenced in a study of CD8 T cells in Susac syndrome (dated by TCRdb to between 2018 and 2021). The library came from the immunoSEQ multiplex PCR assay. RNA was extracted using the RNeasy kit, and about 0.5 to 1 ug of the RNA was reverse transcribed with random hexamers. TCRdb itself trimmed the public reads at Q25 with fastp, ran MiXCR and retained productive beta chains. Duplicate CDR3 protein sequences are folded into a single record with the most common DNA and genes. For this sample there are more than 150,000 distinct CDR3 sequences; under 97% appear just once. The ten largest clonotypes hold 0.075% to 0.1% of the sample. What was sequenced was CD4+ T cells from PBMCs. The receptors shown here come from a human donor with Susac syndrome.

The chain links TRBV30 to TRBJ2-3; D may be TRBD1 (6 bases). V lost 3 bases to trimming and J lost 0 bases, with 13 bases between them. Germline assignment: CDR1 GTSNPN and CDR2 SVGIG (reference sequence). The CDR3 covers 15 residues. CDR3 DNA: TGTGCCTGGAGACGCCGGGACACTAGCACAGATACGCAGTATTTT. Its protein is CAWRRRDTSTDTQYF.

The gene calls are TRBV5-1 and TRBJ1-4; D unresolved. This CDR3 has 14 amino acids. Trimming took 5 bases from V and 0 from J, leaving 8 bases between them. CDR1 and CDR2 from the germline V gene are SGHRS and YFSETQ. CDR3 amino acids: CASRTGPTNEKLFF. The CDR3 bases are TGCGCCAGCAGAACCGGGCCAACTAATGAAAAACTGTTTTTT.

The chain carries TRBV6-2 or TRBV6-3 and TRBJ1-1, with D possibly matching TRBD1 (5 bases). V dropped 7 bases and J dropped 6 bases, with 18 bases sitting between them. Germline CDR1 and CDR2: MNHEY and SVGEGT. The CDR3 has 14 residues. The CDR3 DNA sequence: TGTGCCAGCACCTTAGAGACAGCCCCAGCTGAAGCTTTCTTT. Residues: CASTLETAPAEAFF.

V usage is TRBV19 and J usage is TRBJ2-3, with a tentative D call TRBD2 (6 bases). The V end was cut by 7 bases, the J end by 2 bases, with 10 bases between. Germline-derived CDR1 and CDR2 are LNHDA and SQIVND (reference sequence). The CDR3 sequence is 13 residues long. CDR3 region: CASTGGVTDTQYF. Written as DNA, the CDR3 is TGTGCCAGTACTGGCGGGGTCACAGATACGCAGTATTTT.

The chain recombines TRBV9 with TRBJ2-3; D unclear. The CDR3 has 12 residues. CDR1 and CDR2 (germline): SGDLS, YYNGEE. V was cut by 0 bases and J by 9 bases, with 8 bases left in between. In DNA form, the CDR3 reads TGTGCCAGCAGCGTAGAATTAGGCACGCAGTATTTT. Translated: CASSVELGTQYF.

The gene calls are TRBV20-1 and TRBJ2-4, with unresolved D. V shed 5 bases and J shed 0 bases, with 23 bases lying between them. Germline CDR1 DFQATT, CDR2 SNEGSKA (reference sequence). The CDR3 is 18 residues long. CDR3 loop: CSAPGPTGPILAKNIQYF. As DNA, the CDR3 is TGCAGTGCTCCCGGGCCAACCGGGCCAATCCTAGCCAAAAACATTCAGTACTTC.

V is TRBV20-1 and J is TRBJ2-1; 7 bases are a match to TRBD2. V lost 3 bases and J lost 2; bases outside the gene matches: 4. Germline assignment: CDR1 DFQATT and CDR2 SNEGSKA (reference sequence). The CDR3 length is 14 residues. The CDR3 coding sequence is TGCAGTGCTAGCTCGCTAGCGGCCTACAATGAGCAGTTCTTC. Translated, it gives CSASSLAAYNEQFF.

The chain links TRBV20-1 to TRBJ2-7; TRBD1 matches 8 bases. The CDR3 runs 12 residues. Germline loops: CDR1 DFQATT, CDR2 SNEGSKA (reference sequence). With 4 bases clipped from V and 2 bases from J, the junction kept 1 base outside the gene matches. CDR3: CSAKGQAYEQYF. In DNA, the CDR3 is TGCAGTGCTAAGGGACAGGCCTACGAGCAGTACTTC.

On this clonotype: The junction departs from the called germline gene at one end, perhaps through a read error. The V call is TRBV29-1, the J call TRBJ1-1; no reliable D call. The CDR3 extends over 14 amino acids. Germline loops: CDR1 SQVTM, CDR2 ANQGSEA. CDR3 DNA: TGCAGCCTTGACCGCGGGTTTGGTGAGGCTGAAGCTTTCTTT. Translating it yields CSLDRGFGEAEAFF.

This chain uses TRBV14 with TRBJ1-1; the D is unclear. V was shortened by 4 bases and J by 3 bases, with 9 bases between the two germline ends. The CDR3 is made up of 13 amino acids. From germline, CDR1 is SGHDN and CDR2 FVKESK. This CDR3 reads CASSPRIHTEAFF. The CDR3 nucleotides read TGTGCCAGCAGCCCTCGGATTCACACTGAAGCTTTCTTT.

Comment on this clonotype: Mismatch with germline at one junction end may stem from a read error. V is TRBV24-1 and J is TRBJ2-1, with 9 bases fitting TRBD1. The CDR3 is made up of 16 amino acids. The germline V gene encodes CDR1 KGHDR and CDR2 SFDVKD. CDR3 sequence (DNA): TGTGCCAACAGTGATGCACGGACAGGGGCCTACAATGAGCAGTTCTTC. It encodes CANSDARTGAYNEQFF.

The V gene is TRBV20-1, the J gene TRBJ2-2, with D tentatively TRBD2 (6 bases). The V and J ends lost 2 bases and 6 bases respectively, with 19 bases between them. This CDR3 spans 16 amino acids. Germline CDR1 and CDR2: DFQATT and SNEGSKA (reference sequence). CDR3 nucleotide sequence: TGCAGTGCTAGATCGGGGGACCTGGGACGACCCGGGGAGCTGTTTTTT. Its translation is CSARSGDLGRPGELFF.

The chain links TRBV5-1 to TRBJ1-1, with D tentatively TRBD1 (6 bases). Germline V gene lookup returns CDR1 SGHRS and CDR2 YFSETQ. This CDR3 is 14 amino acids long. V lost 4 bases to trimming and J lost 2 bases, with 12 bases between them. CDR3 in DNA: TGCGCCAGCAGCAAGCTACAGGGAAACACTGAAGCTTTCTTT. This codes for CASSKLQGNTEAFF.

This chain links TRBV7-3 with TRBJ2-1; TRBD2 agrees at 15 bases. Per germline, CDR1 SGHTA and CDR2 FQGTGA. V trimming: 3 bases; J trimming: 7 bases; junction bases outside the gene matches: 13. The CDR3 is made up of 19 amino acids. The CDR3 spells CASSFLGRTSGGAKNEQFF. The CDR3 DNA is TGTGCCAGCAGCTTCCTAGGGAGGACTAGCGGGGGGGCCAAGAATGAGCAGTTCTTC.

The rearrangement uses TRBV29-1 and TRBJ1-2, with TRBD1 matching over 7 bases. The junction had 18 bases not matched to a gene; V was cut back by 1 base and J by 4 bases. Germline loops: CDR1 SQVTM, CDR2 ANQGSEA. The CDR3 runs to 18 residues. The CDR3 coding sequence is TGCAGCGTTGAAGGATTCCGGACAGGTCTTCTCGGGGTCTATGGCTACACCTTC. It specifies CSVEGFRTGLLGVYGYTF. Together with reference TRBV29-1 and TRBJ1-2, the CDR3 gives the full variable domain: SAVISQKPSRDICQRGTSLTIQCQVDSQVTMMFWYRQQPGQSLTLIATANQGSEATYESGFVIDKFPISRPNLTFSTLTVSNMSPEDSSIYLCSVEGFRTGLLGVYGYTFGSGTRLTVV.

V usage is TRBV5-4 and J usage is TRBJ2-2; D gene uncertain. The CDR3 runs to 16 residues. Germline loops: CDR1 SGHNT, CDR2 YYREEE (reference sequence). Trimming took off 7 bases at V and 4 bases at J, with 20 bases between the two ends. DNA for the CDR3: TGTGCCAGCTCTATCGCGTCCGTGGCGAGCACCGGGGAGCTGTTTTTT. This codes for CASSIASVASTGELFF.

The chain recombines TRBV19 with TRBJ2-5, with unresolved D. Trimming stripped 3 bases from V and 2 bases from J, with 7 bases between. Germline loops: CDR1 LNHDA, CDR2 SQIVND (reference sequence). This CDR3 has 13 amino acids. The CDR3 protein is CASSMAGQETQYF. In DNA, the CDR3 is TGTGCCAGTAGTATGGCAGGACAAGAGACCCAGTACTTC.

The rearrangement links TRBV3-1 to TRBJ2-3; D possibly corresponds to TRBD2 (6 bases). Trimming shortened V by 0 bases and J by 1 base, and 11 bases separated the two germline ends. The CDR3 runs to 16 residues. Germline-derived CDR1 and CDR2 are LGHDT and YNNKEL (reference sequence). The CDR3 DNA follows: TGTGCCAGCAGCCAAGAAACCGGGGGAGGCACAGATACGCAGTATTTT. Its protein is CASSQETGGGTDTQYF.

This CDR3 is CASSLEGGFYNEQFF. The CDR3 bases are TGTGCCAGCAGCTTGGAGGGAGGATTCTACAATGAGCAGTTCTTC. This chain joins TRBV5-4 and TRBJ2-1, with a possible D match to TRBD2 (6 bases). Germline V lookup: CDR1 SGHNT, CDR2 YYREEE (reference sequence). The length of the CDR3 is 15 residues. V lost 0 bases to trimming and J lost 3 bases, with 10 bases between them.

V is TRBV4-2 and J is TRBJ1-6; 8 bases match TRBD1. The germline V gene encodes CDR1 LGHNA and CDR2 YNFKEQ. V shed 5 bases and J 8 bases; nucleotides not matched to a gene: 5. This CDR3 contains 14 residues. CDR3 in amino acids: CASSEATGDSPLHF. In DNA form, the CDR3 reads TGTGCCAGCAGCGAGGCGACAGGGGATTCACCCCTCCACTTT.

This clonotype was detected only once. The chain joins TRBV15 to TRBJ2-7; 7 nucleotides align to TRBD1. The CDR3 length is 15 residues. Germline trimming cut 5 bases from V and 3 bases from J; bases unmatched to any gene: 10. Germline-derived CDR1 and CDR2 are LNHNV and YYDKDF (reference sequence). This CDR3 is CATSRPGTAVYEQYF. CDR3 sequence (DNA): TGTGCCACCAGCCGACCCGGGACAGCAGTCTACGAGCAGTACTTC.

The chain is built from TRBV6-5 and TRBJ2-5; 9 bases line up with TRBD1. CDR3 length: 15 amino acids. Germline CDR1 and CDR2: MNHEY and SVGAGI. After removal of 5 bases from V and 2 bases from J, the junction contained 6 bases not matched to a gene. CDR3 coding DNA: TGTGCCAGCAGTCGGGGGGACAGGGCTCAAGAGACCCAGTACTTC. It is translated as CASSRGDRAQETQYF.

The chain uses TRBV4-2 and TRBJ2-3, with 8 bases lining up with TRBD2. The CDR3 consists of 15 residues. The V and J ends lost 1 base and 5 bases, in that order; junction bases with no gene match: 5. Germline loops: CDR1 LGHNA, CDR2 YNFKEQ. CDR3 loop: CASSQVGGGRDTQYF. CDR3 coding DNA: TGTGCCAGCAGCCAAGTGGGCGGGGGGAGAGATACGCAGTATTTT.

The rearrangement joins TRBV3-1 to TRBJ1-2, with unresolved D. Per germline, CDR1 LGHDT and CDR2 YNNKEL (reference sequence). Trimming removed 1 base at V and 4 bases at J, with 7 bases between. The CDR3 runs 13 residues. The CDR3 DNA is TGTGCCAGCAGCCAAGGGACTACCTATGGCTACACCTTC. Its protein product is CASSQGTTYGYTF.

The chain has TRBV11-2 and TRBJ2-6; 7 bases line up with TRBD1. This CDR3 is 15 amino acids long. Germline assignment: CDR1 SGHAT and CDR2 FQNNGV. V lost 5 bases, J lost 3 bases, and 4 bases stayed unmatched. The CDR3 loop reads CASSPTGIGANVLTF. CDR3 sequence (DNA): TGTGCCAGCAGCCCGACAGGGATTGGGGCCAACGTCCTGACTTTC.

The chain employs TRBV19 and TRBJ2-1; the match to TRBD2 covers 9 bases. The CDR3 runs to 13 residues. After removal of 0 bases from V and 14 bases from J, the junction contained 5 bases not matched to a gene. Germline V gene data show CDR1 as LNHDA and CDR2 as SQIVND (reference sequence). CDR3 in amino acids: CASSIDRAGGEFF. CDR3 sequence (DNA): TGTGCCAGTAGTATAGATCGAGCGGGGGGAGAGTTCTTC.

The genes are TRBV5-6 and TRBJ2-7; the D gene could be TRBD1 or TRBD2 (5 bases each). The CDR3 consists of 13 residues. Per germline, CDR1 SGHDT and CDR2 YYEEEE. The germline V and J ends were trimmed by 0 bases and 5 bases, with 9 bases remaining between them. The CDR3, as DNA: TGTGCCAGCAGCTTGGAGGGGCGGGACGAGCAGTACTTC. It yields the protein CASSLEGRDEQYF.

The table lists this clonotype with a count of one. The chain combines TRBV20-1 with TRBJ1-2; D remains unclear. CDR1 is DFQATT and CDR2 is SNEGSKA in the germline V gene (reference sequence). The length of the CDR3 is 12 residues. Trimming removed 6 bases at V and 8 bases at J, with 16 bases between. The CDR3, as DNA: TGCAGTGCCTCCGGACCAACTGACGGCTACACCTTC. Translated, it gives CSASGPTDGYTF.

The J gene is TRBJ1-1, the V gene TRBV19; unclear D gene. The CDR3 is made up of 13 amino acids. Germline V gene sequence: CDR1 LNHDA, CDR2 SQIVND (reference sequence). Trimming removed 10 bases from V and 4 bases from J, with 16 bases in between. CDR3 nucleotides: TGTGCCACAGAAGGTCCCGCGAGCACTGAAGCTTTCTTT. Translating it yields CATEGPASTEAFF.

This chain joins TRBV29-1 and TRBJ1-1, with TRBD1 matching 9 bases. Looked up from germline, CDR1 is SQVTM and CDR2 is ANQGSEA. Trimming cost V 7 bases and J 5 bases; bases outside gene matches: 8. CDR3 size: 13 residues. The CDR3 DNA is TGCAGCGCCGGACAGGGGATGGGGACTGAAGCTTTCTTT. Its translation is CSAGQGMGTEAFF.